This is a list of T cell receptor beta chains from one sample in a study of CD8+CD57+ T cells in acquired aplastic anemia. One entry per CDR3 protein results from TCRdb running MiXCR on the reads. The table shows around 430,000 distinct CDR3 sequences, with around 33% occurring only once. Specimen: sorted CD4+, CD8+, or CD8+CD57+ T cells (not recorded which) from PBMCs. The receptors originated from a human donor with aplastic anemia. The CDR3 runs from the conserved cysteine through the conserved F or W. D genes are given only for firm matches. Part of the rows lack a size; the others show once, few, many or a class for expanded clones.

abundance: NA; d_gene: NA; v_gene: TRBV10-1; j_gene: TRBJ1-6; len: 11; CDR3aa: CASATGSPLHF; CDR3nt: TGCGCCAGCGCGACGGGTTCACCCCTCCACTTT
abundance: few; d_gene: NA; v_gene: TRBV5-1; j_gene: TRBJ1-4; len: 14; CDR3aa: CASSFGTTNEKLFF; CDR3nt: TGCGCCAGCAGCTTTGGGACAACTAATGAAAAACTGTTTTTT
abundance: NA; d_gene: NA; v_gene: TRBV7-9; j_gene: TRBJ1-6; len: 14; CDR3aa: CASSIQGYNSPLHF; CDR3nt: TGTGCCAGCAGTATACAAGGATATAATTCACCCCTCCACTTT
abundance: NA; d_gene: TRBD1; v_gene: TRBV29-1; j_gene: TRBJ2-3; len: 12; CDR3aa: CSGGQGTDTQYF; CDR3nt: TGCAGCGGTGGACAGGGGACAGATACACAGTATTTT
abundance: many; d_gene: NA; v_gene: TRBV10-1; j_gene: TRBJ2-7; len: 16; CDR3aa: CASSMRRTAQSNEQYF; CDR3nt: TGCGCCAGCAGTATGAGGAGGACGGCCCAAAGTAACGAGCAGTACTTC
abundance: NA; d_gene: NA; v_gene: TRBV20-1; j_gene: TRBJ2-2; len: 14; CDR3aa: CSARVSGITGELFF; CDR3nt: TGCAGTGCTAGAGTGTCCGGGATAACCGGGGAGCTGTTTTTT
abundance: many; d_gene: NA; v_gene: TRBV2; j_gene: TRBJ1-1; len: 16; CDR3aa: CASSEAWGATNTEAFF; CDR3nt: TGTGCCAGCAGTGAAGCCTGGGGGGCGACGAACACTGAAGCTTTCTTT
abundance: once; d_gene: NA; v_gene: TRBV4-3; j_gene: TRBJ2-3; len: 16; CDR3aa: CASSQETQWVGDTQYF; CDR3nt: TGCGCCAGCAGCCAAGAGACGCAGTGGGTAGGCGATACGCAGTATTTT
abundance: few; d_gene: NA; v_gene: TRBV20-1; j_gene: TRBJ2-3; len: 13; CDR3aa: CSASDSSTDTQYF; CDR3nt: TGCAGTGCTAGTGATTCTAGCACAGATACGCAGTATTTT
abundance: NA; d_gene: TRBD1; v_gene: TRBV6-2/TRBV6-3; j_gene: TRBJ2-7; len: 17; CDR3aa: CASSSYGQGASTYEQYF; CDR3nt: TGTGCCAGCAGTTCCTATGGACAGGGGGCTTCAACCTACGAGCAGTACTTC
abundance: few; d_gene: NA; v_gene: TRBV30; j_gene: TRBJ2-1; len: 13; CDR3aa: CAWSARAASGRSF; CDR3nt: TGTGCCTGGAGCGCAAGGGCGGCGAGCGGGCGGTCCTTC
abundance: many; d_gene: TRBD1; v_gene: TRBV11-2; j_gene: TRBJ2-7; len: 16; CDR3aa: CASSPKGTGASYEQYF; CDR3nt: TGTGCCAGCAGCCCCAAGGGGACAGGGGCGTCCTACGAGCAGTACTTC
abundance: NA; d_gene: NA; v_gene: TRBV6-1; j_gene: TRBJ1-4; len: 14; CDR3aa: CASSSSRDGEKLFF; CDR3nt: TGTGCCAGCAGCTCCAGCCGGGATGGTGAAAAACTGTTTTTT
abundance: NA; d_gene: NA; v_gene: TRBV7-9; j_gene: TRBJ2-1; len: 12; CDR3aa: CASSQDATEQFF; CDR3nt: TGTGCCAGCAGCCAAGATGCGACGGAGCAGTTCTTC
abundance: NA; d_gene: TRBD1; v_gene: TRBV5-4; j_gene: TRBJ2-1; len: 15; CDR3aa: CASSSRDRAYNEQFF; CDR3nt: TGTGCCAGCAGCTCCAGGGACAGGGCCTACAATGAGCAGTTCTTC
abundance: many; d_gene: NA; v_gene: TRBV19; j_gene: TRBJ2-6; len: 14; CDR3aa: CASSIASGANVLTF; CDR3nt: TGTGCCAGTAGTATAGCCTCTGGGGCCAACGTCCTGACTTTC
abundance: NA; d_gene: NA; v_gene: TRBV25-1; j_gene: TRBJ1-5; len: 14; CDR3aa: CASSLLGKYQPQHF; CDR3nt: TGTGCCAGCAGTTTACTGGGGAAGTATCAGCCCCAGCATTTT
abundance: NA; d_gene: NA; v_gene: TRBV15; j_gene: TRBJ1-5; len: 13; CDR3aa: CATSREQRQPQHF; CDR3nt: TGTGCCACCAGCAGAGAGCAGAGGCAGCCCCAGCATTTT
abundance: few; d_gene: TRBD2; v_gene: TRBV20-1; j_gene: TRBJ2-3; len: 15; CDR3aa: CSARVQRGPTDTQYF; CDR3nt: TGCAGTGCTAGAGTCCAGCGGGGACCCACAGATACGCAGTATTTT
abundance: NA; d_gene: TRBD1; v_gene: TRBV19; j_gene: TRBJ1-5; len: 15; CDR3aa: CAWSGGDRVHQPQHF; CDR3nt: TGTGCCTGGAGTGGAGGGGACAGGGTGCATCAGCCCCAGCATTTT
abundance: many; d_gene: NA; v_gene: TRBV7-2; j_gene: TRBJ1-1; len: 14; CDR3aa: CASSLQGWNTEAFF; CDR3nt: TGTGCCAGCAGCCTACAGGGCTGGAACACTGAAGCTTTCTTT
abundance: NA; d_gene: NA; v_gene: TRBV6-2/TRBV6-3; j_gene: TRBJ2-7; len: 14; CDR3aa: CASSSRLTGYEQYF; CDR3nt: TGTGCCAGCAGTTCACGCCTGACAGGTTACGAGCAGTACTTC
abundance: few; d_gene: TRBD2; v_gene: TRBV5-1; j_gene: TRBJ2-1; len: 16; CDR3aa: CASSKDSGGPYNGQFF; CDR3nt: TGCGCCAGCAGCAAGGACAGCGGGGGGCCTTACAATGGGCAGTTCTTC
abundance: many; d_gene: TRBD1; v_gene: TRBV2; j_gene: TRBJ1-2; len: 13; CDR3aa: CASRTGLGYGYTF; CDR3nt: TGTGCCAGCAGGACAGGGCTGGGCTATGGCTACACCTTC
abundance: NA; d_gene: NA; v_gene: TRBV7-9; j_gene: TRBJ2-1; len: 12; CDR3aa: CASSPEVLEQFF; CDR3nt: TGTGCCAGCAGCCCAGAGGTTCTGGAGCAGTTCTTC
abundance: NA; d_gene: NA; v_gene: TRBV25-1; j_gene: TRBJ1-5; len: 12; CDR3aa: CASSLYNQPQHF; CDR3nt: TGTGCCAGCAGCTTGTATAATCAGCCCCAGCATTTT
abundance: NA; d_gene: TRBD2; v_gene: TRBV20-1; j_gene: TRBJ2-4; len: 16; CDR3aa: CSAPGVAGVAKNIQYF; CDR3nt: TGCAGTGCTCCCGGGGTAGCGGGAGTGGCCAAAAACATTCAGTACTTC
abundance: NA; d_gene: NA; v_gene: TRBV6-1; j_gene: TRBJ1-1; len: 14; CDR3aa: CASSYASLNTEAFF; CDR3nt: TGTGCCAGCAGTTACGCTTCACTGAACACTGAAGCTTTCTTT